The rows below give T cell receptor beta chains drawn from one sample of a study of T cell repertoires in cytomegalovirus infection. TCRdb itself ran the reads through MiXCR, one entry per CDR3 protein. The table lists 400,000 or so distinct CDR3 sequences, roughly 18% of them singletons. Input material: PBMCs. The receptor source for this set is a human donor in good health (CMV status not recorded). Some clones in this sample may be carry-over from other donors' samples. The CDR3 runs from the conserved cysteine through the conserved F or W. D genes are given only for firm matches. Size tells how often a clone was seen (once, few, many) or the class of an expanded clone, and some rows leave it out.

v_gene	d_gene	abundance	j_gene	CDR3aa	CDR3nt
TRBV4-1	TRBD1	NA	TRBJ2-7	CASSQLLVGTGQSYEQYF	TGCGCCAGCAGCCAACTTCTGGTAGGGACAGGTCAATCCTACGAGCAGTACTTC
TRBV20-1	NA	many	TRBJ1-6	CSARRDGRYNSPLHF	TGCAGTGCAAGACGGGACGGAAGATATAATTCACCCCTCCACTTT
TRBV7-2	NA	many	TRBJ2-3	CASSSPRDTQYF	TGTGCCAGCAGCTCTCCTAGAGATACGCAGTATTTT
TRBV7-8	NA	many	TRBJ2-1	CASSLGRVPNEQFF	TGTGCCAGCAGCTTAGGCAGGGTACCCAATGAGCAGTTCTTC
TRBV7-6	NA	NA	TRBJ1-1	CASSPPRDVNTEAFF	TGTGCCAGCAGCCCCCCCAGGGACGTGAACACTGAAGCTTTCTTT
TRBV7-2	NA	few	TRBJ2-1	CASSVRRQSSYNEQFF	TGTGCCAGCAGCGTACGACGACAGAGCTCCTACAATGAGCAGTTCTTC
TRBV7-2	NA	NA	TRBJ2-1	CASSLVSGGIYNEQFF	TGTGCCAGCAGCTTAGTGTCCGGCGGGATCTATAATGAGCAGTTCTTC
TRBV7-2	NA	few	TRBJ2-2	CASSFLVSHRELFF	TGTGCCAGCAGCTTTCTCGTGAGTCACAGGGAGCTGTTTTTT
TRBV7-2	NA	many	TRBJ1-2	CASSSWENGYTF	TGTGCCAGCAGCTCCTGGGAAAATGGCTACACCTTC
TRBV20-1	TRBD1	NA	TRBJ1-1	CSARGGRDSEAFF	TGCAGTGCCCGTGGGGGGAGGGACAGCGAAGCTTTCTTT
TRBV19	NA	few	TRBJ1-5	CASSLVSDQPQHF	TGTGCCAGTAGTCTGGTCAGTGATCAGCCCCAGCATTTT
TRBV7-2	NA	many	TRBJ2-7	CASSWGLPTYEQYF	TGTGCCAGCAGCTGGGGACTGCCTACCTACGAGCAGTACTTC
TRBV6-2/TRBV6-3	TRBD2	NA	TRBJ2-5	CASSSLTSGWRETQYF	TGTGCCAGCAGTTCCCTGACTAGCGGTTGGAGAGAGACCCAGTACTTC
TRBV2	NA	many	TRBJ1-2	CASSEETNYGYTF	TGTGCCAGCAGTGAGGAAACTAACTATGGCTACACCTTC
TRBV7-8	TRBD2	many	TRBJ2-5	CASSFNSGRVETQYF	TGTGCCAGCAGCTTCAATAGCGGGAGAGTGGAGACCCAGTACTTC
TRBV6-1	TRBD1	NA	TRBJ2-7	CASSVDRGQPYEQYF	TGTGCCAGCAGTGTTGACAGGGGCCAACCCTACGAGCAGTACTTC
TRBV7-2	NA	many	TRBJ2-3	CASSLGLAGLDTQYF	TGTGCCAGCAGCTTAGGGCTAGCCGGTCTAGATACGCAGTATTTT
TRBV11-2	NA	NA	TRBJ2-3	CASSPWLANTQYF	TGTGCCAGCAGCCCTTGGCTGGCGAATACGCAGTATTTT
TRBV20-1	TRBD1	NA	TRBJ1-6	CSARQGRSPLHF	TGCAGTGCGCGACAGGGTAGATCACCCCTCCACTTT
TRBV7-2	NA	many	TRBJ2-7	CASSFAGTWGDEQYF	TGTGCCAGCAGCTTTGCCGGGACCTGGGGAGACGAGCAGTACTTC
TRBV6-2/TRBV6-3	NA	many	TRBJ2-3	CASTPRGLRTDTQYF	TGTGCCAGCACCCCCCGAGGCTTACGCACAGATACGCAGTATTTT
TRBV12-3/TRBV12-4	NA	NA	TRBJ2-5	CASSFGGVTKTQYF	TGTGCCAGCAGTTTCGGGGGAGTTACAAAGACCCAGTACTTC
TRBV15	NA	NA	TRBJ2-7	CATSRDMSGYEQYF	TGTGCCACCAGCAGAGATATGTCCGGGTACGAGCAGTACTTC
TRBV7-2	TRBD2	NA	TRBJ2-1	CASRAYKTSGRAKSSYNEQFF	TGTGCCAGCAGAGCTTATAAAACTAGCGGGAGGGCCAAAAGCTCCTACAATGAGCAGTTCTTC
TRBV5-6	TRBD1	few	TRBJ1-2	CASSLESTGRLGYTF	TGTGCCAGCAGCTTGGAGTCGACAGGGAGGCTCGGCTACACCTTC
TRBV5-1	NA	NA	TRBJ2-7	CASSLEGNHEQYF	TGCGCCAGCAGCCTGGAGGGTAACCACGAGCAGTACTTC
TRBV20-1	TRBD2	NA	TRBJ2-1	CSARGASGRDEGDEQFF	TGCAGTGCTAGAGGGGCTAGCGGGAGGGATGAAGGGGATGAGCAGTTCTTC
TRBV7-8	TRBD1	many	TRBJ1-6	CASLPAGRGDSPLHF	TGTGCCAGCCTCCCAGCGGGCAGGGGGGACTCACCCCTCCACTTT
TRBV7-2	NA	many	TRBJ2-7	CASSLTGGLSEQYF	TGTGCCAGCAGCTTAACTGGGGGGCTCTCCGAGCAGTACTTC
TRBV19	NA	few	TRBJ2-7	CASSYSGGPYEQYF	TGTGCCAGTAGTTATTCCGGGGGGCCATACGAGCAGTACTTC
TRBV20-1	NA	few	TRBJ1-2	CSASIQALGYGYTF	TGCAGTGCTAGTATACAGGCCTTGGGCTATGGCTACACCTTC
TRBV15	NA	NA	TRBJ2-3	CATSRDGTATQYF	TGTGCCACCAGCAGAGATGGGACGGCTACGCAGTATTTT